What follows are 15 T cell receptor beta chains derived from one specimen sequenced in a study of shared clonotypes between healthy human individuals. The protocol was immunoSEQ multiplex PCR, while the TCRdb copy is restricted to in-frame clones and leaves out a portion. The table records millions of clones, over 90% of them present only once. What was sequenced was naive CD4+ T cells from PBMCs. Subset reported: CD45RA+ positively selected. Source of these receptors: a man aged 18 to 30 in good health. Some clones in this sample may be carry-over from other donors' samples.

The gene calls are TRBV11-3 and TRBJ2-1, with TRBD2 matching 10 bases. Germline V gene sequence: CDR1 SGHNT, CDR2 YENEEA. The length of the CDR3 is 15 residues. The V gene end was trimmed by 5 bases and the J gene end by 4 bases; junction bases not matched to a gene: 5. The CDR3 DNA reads TGTGCCAGCAGCCAAGGACTAGCGGCTTACAATGAGCAGTTCTTC. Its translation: CASSQGLAAYNEQFF. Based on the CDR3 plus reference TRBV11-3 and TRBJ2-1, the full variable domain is EAGVVQSPRYKIIEKKQPVAFWCNPISGHNTLYWYLQNLGQGPELLIRYENEEAVDDSQLPKDRFSAERLKGVDSTLKIQPAELGDSAVYLCASSQGLAAYNEQFFGPGTRLTVL.

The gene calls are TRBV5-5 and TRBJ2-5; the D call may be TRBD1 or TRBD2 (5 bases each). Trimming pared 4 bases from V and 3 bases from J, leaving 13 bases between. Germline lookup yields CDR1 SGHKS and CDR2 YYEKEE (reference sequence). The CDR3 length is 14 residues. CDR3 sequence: CASSAVGTKETQYF. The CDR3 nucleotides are TGTGCCAGCAGCGCGGTGGGGACGAAAGAGACCCAGTACTTC.

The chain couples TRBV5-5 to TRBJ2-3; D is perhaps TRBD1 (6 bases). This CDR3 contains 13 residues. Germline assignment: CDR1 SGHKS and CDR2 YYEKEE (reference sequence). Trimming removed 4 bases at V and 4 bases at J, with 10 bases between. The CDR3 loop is CASSPTGSDTQYF. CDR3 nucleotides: TGTGCCAGCAGCCCGACAGGATCAGATACGCAGTATTTT.

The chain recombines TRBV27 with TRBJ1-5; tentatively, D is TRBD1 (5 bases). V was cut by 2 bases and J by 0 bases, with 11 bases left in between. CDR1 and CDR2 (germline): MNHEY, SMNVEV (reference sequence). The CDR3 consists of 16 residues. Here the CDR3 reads CASSLRAGLSNQPQHF. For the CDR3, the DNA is TGTGCCAGCAGTTTAAGGGCAGGGCTTAGCAATCAGCCCCAGCATTTT.

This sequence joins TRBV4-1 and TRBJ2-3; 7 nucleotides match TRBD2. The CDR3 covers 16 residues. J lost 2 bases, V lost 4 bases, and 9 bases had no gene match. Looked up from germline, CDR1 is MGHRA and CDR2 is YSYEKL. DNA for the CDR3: TGCGCCAGCAGCCCCCCCGGGGCGGGGGTCACAGATACGCAGTATTTT. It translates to CASSPPGAGVTDTQYF.

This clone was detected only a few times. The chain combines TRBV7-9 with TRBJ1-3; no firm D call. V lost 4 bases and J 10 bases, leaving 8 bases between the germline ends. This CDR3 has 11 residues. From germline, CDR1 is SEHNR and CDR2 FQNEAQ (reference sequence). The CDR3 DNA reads TGTGCCAGCAGCTCCACAGCGACCATATATTTT. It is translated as CASSSTATIYF.

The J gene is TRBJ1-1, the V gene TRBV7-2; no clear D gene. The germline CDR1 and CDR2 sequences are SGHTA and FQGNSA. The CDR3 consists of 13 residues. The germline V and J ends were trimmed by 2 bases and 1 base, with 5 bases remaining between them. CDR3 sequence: CASSLMRNTEAFF. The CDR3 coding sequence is TGTGCCAGCAGCTTAATGAGGAACACTGAAGCTTTCTTT.

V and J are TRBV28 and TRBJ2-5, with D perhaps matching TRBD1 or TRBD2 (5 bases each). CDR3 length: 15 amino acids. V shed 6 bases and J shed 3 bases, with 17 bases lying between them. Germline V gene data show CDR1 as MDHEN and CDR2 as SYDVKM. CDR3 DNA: TGTGCCAGCAGCCTAGGGACGACATTGAAAGAGACCCAGTACTTC. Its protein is CASSLGTTLKETQYF.

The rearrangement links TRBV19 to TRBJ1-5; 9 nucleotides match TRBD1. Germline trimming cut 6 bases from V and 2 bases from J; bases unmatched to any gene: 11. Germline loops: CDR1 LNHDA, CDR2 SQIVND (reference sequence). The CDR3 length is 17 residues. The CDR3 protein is CASRTQGQGRGNQPQHF. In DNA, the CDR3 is TGTGCCAGTAGGACCCAGGGACAGGGCCGGGGCAATCAGCCCCAGCATTTT.

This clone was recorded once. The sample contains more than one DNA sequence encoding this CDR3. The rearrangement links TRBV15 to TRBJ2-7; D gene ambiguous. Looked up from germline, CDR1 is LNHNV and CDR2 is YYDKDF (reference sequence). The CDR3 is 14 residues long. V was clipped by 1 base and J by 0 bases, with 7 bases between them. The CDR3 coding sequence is TGTGCCACCAGCAGAGGTGGCGACTCCTACGAGCAGTACTTC. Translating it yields CATSRGGDSYEQYF.

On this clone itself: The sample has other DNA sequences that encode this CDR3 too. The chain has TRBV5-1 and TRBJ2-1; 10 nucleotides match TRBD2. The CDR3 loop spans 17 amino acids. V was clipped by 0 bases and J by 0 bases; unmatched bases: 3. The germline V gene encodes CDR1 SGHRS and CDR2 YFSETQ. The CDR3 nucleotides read TGCGCCAGCAGCTTGGTAGCGGGAGGAAGCTCCTACAATGAGCAGTTCTTC. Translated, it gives CASSLVAGGSSYNEQFF. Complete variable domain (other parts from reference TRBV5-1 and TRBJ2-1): KAGVTQTPRYLIKTRGQQVTLSCSPISGHRSVSWYQQTPGQGLQFLFEYFSETQRNKGNFPGRFSGRQFSNSRSEMNVSTLELGDSALYLCASSLVAGGSSYNEQFFGPGTRLTVL.

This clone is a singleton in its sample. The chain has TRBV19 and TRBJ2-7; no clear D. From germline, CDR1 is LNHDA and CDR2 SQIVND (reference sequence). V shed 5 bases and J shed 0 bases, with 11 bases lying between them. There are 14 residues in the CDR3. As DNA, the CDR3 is TGTGCCAGTAGTCCTGCCCTCGGCTCCTACGAGCAGTACTTC. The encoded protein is CASSPALGSYEQYF.

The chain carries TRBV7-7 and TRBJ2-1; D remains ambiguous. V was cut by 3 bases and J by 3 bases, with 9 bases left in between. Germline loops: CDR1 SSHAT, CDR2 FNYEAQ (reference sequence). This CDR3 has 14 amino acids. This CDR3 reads CASSLTLDYNEQFF. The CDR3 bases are TGTGCCAGCAGCTTGACCCTGGACTACAATGAGCAGTTCTTC.

The CDR3 reads CASWSAGRYYEQYF. The CDR3 nucleotides are TGTGCCAGCTGGTCGGCAGGGCGGTACTACGAGCAGTACTTC. The chain recombines TRBV28 with TRBJ2-5, with D possibly being TRBD1 (5 bases). The end of the DNA fits TRBJ2-7 better, so the J call may be wrong. CDR3 size: 14 residues. CDR1 is MDHEN and CDR2 is SYDVKM in the germline V gene.

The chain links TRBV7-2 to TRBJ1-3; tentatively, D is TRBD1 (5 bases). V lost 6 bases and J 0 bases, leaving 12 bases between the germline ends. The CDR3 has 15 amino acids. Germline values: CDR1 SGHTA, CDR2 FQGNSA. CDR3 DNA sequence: TGTGCCAGCAGTCGCGGGACGGTCTCTGGAAACACCATATATTTT. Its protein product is CASSRGTVSGNTIYF. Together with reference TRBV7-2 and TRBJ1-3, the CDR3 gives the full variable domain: GAGVSQSPSNKVTEKGKDVELRCDPISGHTALYWYRQSLGQGLEFLIYFQGNSAPDKSGLPSDRFSAERTGGSVSTLTIQRTQQEDSAVYLCASSRGTVSGNTIYFGEGSWLTVV.